These T cell receptor beta chains were read from a single sample in a study of PD-1 blockade in classical Hodgkin lymphoma. Profiled with immunoSEQ multiplex PCR; TCRdb holds only in-frame clones, not every one. The sample carries about 32,000 clones, about four fifths recorded once. The sequencing here drew on peripheral blood mononuclear cells (PBMCs), taken before the fourth cycle of nivolumab. Receptors originate from a human donor with classical Hodgkin lymphoma. Each CDR3 is given with its conserved first and last residue. The D gene is left open where the match is weak. Size values are once, few and many counts, or a class for expanded clones, and some rows have none.

- | TRBJ1-5 | TRBV6-5 | - | TGTGCCAGCAGTTACTTGCCAGGGGTCAATCAGCCCCAGCATTTT | CASSYLPGVNQPQHF
- | TRBJ2-2 | TRBV27 | - | TGTGCCAGCAGTTCCAGGGGCCCGAACACCGGGGAGCTGTTTTTT | CASSSRGPNTGELFF
TRBD2 | TRBJ2-7 | TRBV29-1 | - | TGCAGCGTAGGCGGACTAGCGGGAGCCCCCGAGCAGTACTTC | CSVGGLAGAPEQYF
- | TRBJ1-5 | TRBV30 | - | TGTGCCTGGAGTGATGACAGGCTCAATCAGCCCCAGCATTTT | CAWSDDRLNQPQHF
TRBD1 | TRBJ1-2 | TRBV4-2 | - | TGTGCCAGCAGCCCCGTAACAGGGGCCGCGGATGGCTACACCTTC | CASSPVTGAADGYTF
- | TRBJ2-6 | TRBV11-3 | - | TGTGCCAGCAGTCAGAGGACAACTGGGGCCAACGTCCTGACTTTC | CASSQRTTGANVLTF
- | TRBJ1-1 | TRBV28 | medium-sized | TGTGCCAGCAGTTTTGGGGGGGCCCCTATGAACACTGAAGCTTTCTTT | CASSFGGAPMNTEAFF
TRBD2 | TRBJ2-1 | TRBV6-5 | - | TGTGCCAGCAGTGAAGCGGGGGTCAATGAGCAGTTCTTC | CASSEAGVNEQFF
- | TRBJ2-2 | TRBV7-9 | - | TGTGCCAGCACCCAGGGTTTGTACACCGGGGAGCTGTTTTTT | CASTQGLYTGELFF
TRBD2 | TRBJ2-2 | TRBV13 | - | TGTGCCAGCAGCTTACGGGAGGAGGTGAGGAACACCGGGGAGCTGTTTTTT | CASSLREEVRNTGELFF
- | TRBJ2-1 | TRBV28 | once | TGTGCCAGCAGTTTAGGTATGCGGGGTAGGAATGAGCAGTTCTTC | CASSLGMRGRNEQFF
- | TRBJ1-3 | TRBV7-9 | - | TGTGCCAGCAGCCCACAGGGAGGGAACTCTGGAAACACCATATATTTT | CASSPQGGNSGNTIYF
- | TRBJ1-5 | TRBV6-6 | - | TGTGCCAGCAGTTACGTCAGGGTGAGTCAGCCCCAGCATTTT | CASSYVRVSQPQHF
TRBD2 | TRBJ2-2 | TRBV4-3 | once | TGCGCCAGCAGCCAAGTTCTGGTCGGGAGGACCGGGGAGCTGTTTTTT | CASSQVLVGRTGELFF
- | TRBJ2-5 | TRBV6-6 | - | TGTGCCAGCAGTTACGGAGGAGCAGCTCAAGAGACCCAGTACTTC | CASSYGGAAQETQYF
TRBD1 | TRBJ1-1 | TRBV4-1 | - | TGCGCCAGCAGCCAAGGTAGGGGGACAGGGGGGAAGAGCACTGAAGCTTTCTTT | CASSQGRGTGGKSTEAFF
- | TRBJ2-3 | TRBV4-2 | - | TGTGCCAGCAGCCAAGTAAGGGGTGGGACAGATACGCAGTATTTT | CASSQVRGGTDTQYF
- | TRBJ2-3 | TRBV13 | - | TGTGCCAGCAGCTTAGCCGGAGATACAGATACGCAGTATTTT | CASSLAGDTDTQYF
- | TRBJ1-1 | TRBV5-1 | - | TGCGCCAGCAGCTTGGTTGGGGCAGGTGAAGCTTTCTTT | CASSLVGAGEAFF
TRBD1 | TRBJ1-1 | TRBV30 | - | TGTGCCTGGAGCCGACAGGGGAGGACTGAAGCTTTCTTT | CAWSRQGRTEAFF
- | TRBJ2-1 | TRBV7-9 | - | TGTGCCAGCACCCAACCCATGGATGTTGAGCAGTTCTTC | CASTQPMDVEQFF
- | TRBJ2-3 | TRBV20-1 | - | TGCAGTGCTAGGAGAGATACGCAGTATTTT | CSARRDTQYF